Included here is one TCR beta chain sequence, with context. The CDR3 is made up of 14 amino acids. Germline V gene data show CDR1 as LNHDA and CDR2 as SQIVND (reference sequence). Trimming took off 4 bases at V and 2 bases at J, with 9 bases between the two ends. This entry belongs to a study of OX40 agonist ivuxolimab in advanced cancers. Using immunoSEQ multiplex PCR, the repertoire was profiled, and TCRdb retains in-frame clones only, with some absent. The sample shows 20,000 to 30,000 clones, around 79% of them seen only once. The chain links TRBV19 to TRBJ1-3; D gene unclear. Here the sequenced sample was CD4+ or CD8+ T cells sorted from blood, taken in a trial of the OX40 agonist ivuxolimab. The receptor was derived from an adult with an advanced solid tumor such as melanoma, head and neck, liver or kidney cancer. The CDR3 here is CASSTRMAGNTIYF. CDR3 in DNA: TGTGCCAGTAGTACAAGAATGGCTGGAAACACCATATATTTT.